A selection of T cell receptor beta chains follows, all from one sample in a study of regulatory T cells in long-lasting Graves disease. TCRdb recomputed calls from the multiplex PCR reads with MiXCR, one row per CDR3 protein. The sample lists over 350,000 distinct CDR3 sequences, 14% seen once, with under 20% in the top ten. These data were also filed under a second study, of T cells in Graves' hyperthyroidism and ophthalmopathy.

Sequenced here: peripheral blood mononuclear cells (PBMCs), sampled at new diagnosis, from a patient treated with antithyroid drugs. The receptors stem from a woman aged 45-59 years with Graves disease. Each CDR3 is given with its conserved first and last residue. D genes are given only for firm matches. Size values are once, few and many counts, or a class for expanded clones, and some rows have none.

TRBV10-3,TRBJ2-7,many,.,CAISDNRESYEQYF,TGTGCCATCAGTGATAACCGGGAATCCTACGAGCAGTACTTC
TRBV7-3,TRBJ2-2,many,.,CASRFTGELFF,TGTGCCAGCAGGTTCACCGGGGAGCTGTTTTTT
TRBV24-1,TRBJ2-1,many,.,CATSAPRPDEQFF,TGTGCCACCAGTGCACCCAGACCCGATGAGCAGTTCTTC
TRBV6-1,TRBJ1-1,many,.,CASSEITVTEAFF,TGTGCCAGCAGTGAAATAACTGTCACTGAAGCTTTCTTT
TRBV6-1,TRBJ2-7,few,TRBD1,CASSKQGAGYEQYF,TGTGCCAGCAGTAAACAGGGGGCTGGCTACGAGCAGTACTTC
TRBV27,TRBJ1-5,.,.,CASSLWSGGNQPQHF,TGTGCCAGCAGTTTGTGGTCAGGGGGCAATCAGCCCCAGCATTTT
TRBV6-5,TRBJ1-3,.,.,CASSYSGHDFSGNTIYF,TGTGCCAGCAGTTACTCCGGACACGACTTCTCTGGAAACACCATATATTTT
TRBV28,TRBJ2-3,.,.,CASSLTHVGGSGTDTQYF,TGTGCCAGCAGTTTGACACACGTTGGGGGCTCGGGCACAGATACGCAGTATTTT
TRBV5-1,TRBJ1-5,few,TRBD1,CASSLDTGGNQPQHF,TGCGCCAGCAGCTTAGATACAGGGGGGAATCAGCCCCAGCATTTT
TRBV6-1,TRBJ2-7,many,TRBD1,CASSGQGGEQYF,TGTGCCAGCAGTGGACAGGGCGGTGAGCAGTACTTC
TRBV6-2/TRBV6-3,TRBJ1-4,few,.,CASTNGGHTRSEKLFF,TGTGCCAGCACCAACGGGGGACACACTAGGAGTGAAAAACTGTTTTTT
TRBV3-1,TRBJ2-7,.,TRBD1,CASSQRTGDEQYF,TGTGCCAGCAGCCAAAGGACAGGGGACGAGCAGTACTTC
TRBV12-3/TRBV12-4,TRBJ2-5,many,.,CASTESGVRETQYF,TGTGCCAGCACCGAGTCCGGGGTGCGGGAGACCCAGTACTTC
TRBV11-2,TRBJ2-1,many,TRBD2,CASSLDPPGLAGGNEQFF,TGTGCCAGCAGCTTAGATCCCCCGGGACTAGCGGGAGGAAATGAGCAGTTCTTC
TRBV20-1,TRBJ2-7,few,TRBD2,CSARFSGRWHEQYF,TGCAGTGCTAGGTTTAGCGGGAGGTGGCACGAGCAGTACTTC
TRBV4-1,TRBJ2-3,.,.,CASSFPRELTDTQYF,TGCGCCAGCAGCTTCCCCAGGGAACTCACAGATACGCAGTATTTT
TRBV10-3,TRBJ2-1,many,.,CAIGASRGGEQFF,TGTGCCATCGGCGCCTCGAGAGGGGGTGAGCAGTTCTTC
TRBV28,TRBJ2-7,many,TRBD2,CASSLGAGLAGFLQYF,TGTGCCAGCAGCTTGGGTGCGGGACTAGCGGGATTCTTGCAGTACTTC
TRBV3-1,TRBJ1-5,many,.,CASSQDWRARQPQHF,TGTGCCAGCAGCCAAGATTGGAGGGCCAGGCAGCCCCAGCATTTT
TRBV9,TRBJ2-3,many,.,CASSDASLYTDTQYF,TGTGCCAGCAGTGATGCAAGCCTTTACACAGATACGCAGTATTTT
TRBV2,TRBJ2-2,many,.,CASSARGGRGGELFF,TGTGCCAGCAGTGCCCGCGGTGGGAGAGGCGGGGAGCTGTTTTTT
TRBV6-1,TRBJ1-5,.,.,CASSQRGVGDQPQHF,TGTGCCAGCAGTCAGCGAGGGGTAGGGGATCAGCCCCAGCATTTT
TRBV28,TRBJ2-3,.,.,CASSLRRHRTDTQYF,TGTGCCAGCAGTTTACGGCGGCACCGCACAGATACGCAGTATTTT
TRBV12-3/TRBV12-4,TRBJ2-2,few,.,CASSRELHQTGELFF,TGTGCCAGCAGCCGAGAACTCCACCAGACCGGGGAGCTGTTTTTT
TRBV6-2/TRBV6-3,TRBJ2-3,.,.,CASSYGRSYSTDTQYF,TGTGCCAGCAGTTACGGTCGAAGCTATAGCACAGATACGCAGTATTTT
TRBV4-1,TRBJ2-7,.,TRBD2,CASSQGLAATYEQYF,TGCGCCAGCAGCCAAGGACTAGCGGCGACCTACGAGCAGTACTTC
TRBV2,TRBJ2-7,many,TRBD2,CASSEGAGASYEQYF,TGTGCCAGCAGTGAAGGGGCGGGAGCCTCCTACGAGCAGTACTTC
TRBV29-1,TRBJ2-7,many,TRBD2,CSVRARLADYEQYF,TGCAGCGTCCGAGCCCGACTAGCGGATTACGAGCAGTACTTC
TRBV12-3/TRBV12-4,TRBJ2-6,.,.,CASRQSGRRANVLTF,TGTGCCAGCCGCCAATCGGGGAGAAGGGCCAACGTCCTGACTTTC
TRBV12-3/TRBV12-4,TRBJ2-7,many,TRBD2,CASSWGLAGVSYEQYF,TGTGCCAGCAGTTGGGGACTAGCGGGAGTCTCCTACGAGCAGTACTTC
TRBV2,TRBJ2-7,few,.,CASNPSSVPYYEQYF,TGTGCCAGCAACCCCAGCAGTGTCCCTTACTACGAGCAGTACTTC
TRBV6-1,TRBJ1-1,.,.,CASSRVNTEAFF,TGTGCCAGCTCCAGAGTGAACACTGAAGCTTTCTTT
TRBV7-6,TRBJ1-1,.,.,CASSRVQNTEAFF,TGTGCCAGCAGCCGAGTCCAGAACACTGAAGCTTTCTTT
TRBV18,TRBJ1-4,.,.,CASSPLRGENEKLFF,TGTGCCAGCTCACCTCTCCGGGGGGAGAATGAAAAACTGTTTTTT